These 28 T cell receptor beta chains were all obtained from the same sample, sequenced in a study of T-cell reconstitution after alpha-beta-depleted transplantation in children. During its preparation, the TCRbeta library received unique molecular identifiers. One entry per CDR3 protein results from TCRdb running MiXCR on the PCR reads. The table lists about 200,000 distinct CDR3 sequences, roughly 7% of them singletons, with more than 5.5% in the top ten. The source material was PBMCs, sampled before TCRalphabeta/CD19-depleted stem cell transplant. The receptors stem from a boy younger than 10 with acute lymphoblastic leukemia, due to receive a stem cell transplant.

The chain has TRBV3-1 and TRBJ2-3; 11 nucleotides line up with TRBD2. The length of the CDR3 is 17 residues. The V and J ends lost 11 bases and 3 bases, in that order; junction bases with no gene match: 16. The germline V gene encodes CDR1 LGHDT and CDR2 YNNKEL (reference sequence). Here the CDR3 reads CASWGRLAGGPTDTQYF. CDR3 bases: TGTGCCTCCTGGGGGCGGCTAGCGGGGGGTCCGACAGATACGCAGTATTTT.

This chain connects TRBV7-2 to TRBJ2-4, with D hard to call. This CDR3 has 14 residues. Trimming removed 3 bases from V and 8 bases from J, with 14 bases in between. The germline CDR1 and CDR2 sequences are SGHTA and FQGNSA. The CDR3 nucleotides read TGTGCCAGCAGCTTGCCAGGACCCGGGCACATTCAGTACTTC. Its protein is CASSLPGPGHIQYF. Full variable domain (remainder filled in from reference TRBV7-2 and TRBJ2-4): GAGVSQSPSNKVTEKGKDVELRCDPISGHTALYWYRQSLGQGLEFLIYFQGNSAPDKSGLPSDRFSAERTGGSVSTLTIQRTQQEDSAVYLCASSLPGPGHIQYFGAGTRLSVL.

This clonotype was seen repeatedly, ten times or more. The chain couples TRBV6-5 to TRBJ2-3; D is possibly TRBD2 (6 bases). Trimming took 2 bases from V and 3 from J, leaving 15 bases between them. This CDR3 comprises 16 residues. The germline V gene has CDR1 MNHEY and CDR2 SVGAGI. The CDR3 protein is CASSYITGVKTDTQYF. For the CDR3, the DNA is TGTGCCAGCAGTTACATAACGGGAGTGAAGACAGATACGCAGTATTTT.

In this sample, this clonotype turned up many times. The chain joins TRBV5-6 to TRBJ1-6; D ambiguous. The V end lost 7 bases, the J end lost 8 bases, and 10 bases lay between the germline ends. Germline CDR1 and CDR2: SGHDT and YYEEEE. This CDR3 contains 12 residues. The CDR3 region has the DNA TGTGCCAGCTTTGGGCCCGATTCACCCCTCCACTTT. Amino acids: CASFGPDSPLHF. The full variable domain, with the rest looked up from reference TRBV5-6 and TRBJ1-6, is DAGVTQSPTHLIKTRGQQVTLRCSPKSGHDTVSWYQQALGQGPQFIFQYYEEEERQRGNFPDRFSGHQFPNYSSELNVNALLLGDSALYLCASFGPDSPLHFGNGTRLTVT.

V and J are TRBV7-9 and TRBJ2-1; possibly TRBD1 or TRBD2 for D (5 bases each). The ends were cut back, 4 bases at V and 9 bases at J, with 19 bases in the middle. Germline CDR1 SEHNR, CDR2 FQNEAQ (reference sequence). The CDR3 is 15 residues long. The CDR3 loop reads CASSSPGPSSFEQFF. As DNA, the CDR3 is TGTGCCAGCAGCTCTCCGGGGCCCAGTTCATTTGAGCAGTTCTTC.

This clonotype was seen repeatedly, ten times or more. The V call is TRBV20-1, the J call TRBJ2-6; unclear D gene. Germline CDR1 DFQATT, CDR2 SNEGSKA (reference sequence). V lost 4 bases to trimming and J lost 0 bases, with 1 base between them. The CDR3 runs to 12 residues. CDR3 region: CSATSGANVLTF. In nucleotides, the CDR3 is TGCAGTGCTACCTCTGGGGCCAACGTCCTGACTTTC.

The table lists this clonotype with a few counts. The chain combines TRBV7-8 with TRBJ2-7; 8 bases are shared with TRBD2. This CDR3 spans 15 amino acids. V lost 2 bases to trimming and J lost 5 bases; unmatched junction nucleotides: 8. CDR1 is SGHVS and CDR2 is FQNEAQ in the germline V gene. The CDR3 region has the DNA TGTGCCAGCAGCTTATCGGCGGGGGGCGACCACGAGCAGTACTTC. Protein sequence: CASSLSAGGDHEQYF.

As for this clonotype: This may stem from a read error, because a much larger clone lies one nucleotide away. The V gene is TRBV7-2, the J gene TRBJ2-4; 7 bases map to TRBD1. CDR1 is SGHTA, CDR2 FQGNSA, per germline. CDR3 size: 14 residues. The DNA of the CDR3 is TGTGCCAGCAGCCGACAGACAGGGAACAACACTCAGTACTTC. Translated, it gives CASSRQTGNNTQYF.

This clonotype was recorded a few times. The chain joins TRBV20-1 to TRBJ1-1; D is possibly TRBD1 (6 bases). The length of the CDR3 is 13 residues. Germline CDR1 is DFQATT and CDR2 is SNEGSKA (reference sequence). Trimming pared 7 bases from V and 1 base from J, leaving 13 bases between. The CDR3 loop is CSVSRGGNTEAFF. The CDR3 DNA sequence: TGCAGTGTCAGTAGGGGGGGGAACACTGAAGCTTTCTTT.

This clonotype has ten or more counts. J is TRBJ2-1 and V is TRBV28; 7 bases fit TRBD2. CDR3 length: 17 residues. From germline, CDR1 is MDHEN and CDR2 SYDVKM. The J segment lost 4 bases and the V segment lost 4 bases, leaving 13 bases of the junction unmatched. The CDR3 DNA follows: TGTGCCAGCAGTTCCTCTATAGCGGGTTTTCCTTACAATGAGCAGTTCTTC. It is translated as CASSSSIAGFPYNEQFF.

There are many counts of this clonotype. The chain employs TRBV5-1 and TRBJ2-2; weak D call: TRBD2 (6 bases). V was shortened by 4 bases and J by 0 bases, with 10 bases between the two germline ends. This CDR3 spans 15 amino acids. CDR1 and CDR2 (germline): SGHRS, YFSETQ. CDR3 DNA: TGCGCCAGCAGCCCGGACTATACGAACACCGGGGAGCTGTTTTTT. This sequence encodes CASSPDYTNTGELFF.

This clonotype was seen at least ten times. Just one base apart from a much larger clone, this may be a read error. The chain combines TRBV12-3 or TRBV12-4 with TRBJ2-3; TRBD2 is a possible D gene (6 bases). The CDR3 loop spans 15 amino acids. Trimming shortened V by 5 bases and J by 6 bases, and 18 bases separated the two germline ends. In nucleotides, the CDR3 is TGTGCCAGCAGTCGGACTACCGGGAGTAGGGATACGCAGTATTTT. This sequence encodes CASSRTTGSRDTQYF.

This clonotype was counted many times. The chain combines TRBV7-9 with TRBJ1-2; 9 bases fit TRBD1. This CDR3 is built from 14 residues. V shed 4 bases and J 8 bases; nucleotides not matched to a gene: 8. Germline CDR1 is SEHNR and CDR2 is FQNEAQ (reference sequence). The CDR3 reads CASSSSGQGQGYTF. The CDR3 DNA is TGTGCCAGCAGCTCGAGCGGACAGGGGCAAGGCTACACCTTC.

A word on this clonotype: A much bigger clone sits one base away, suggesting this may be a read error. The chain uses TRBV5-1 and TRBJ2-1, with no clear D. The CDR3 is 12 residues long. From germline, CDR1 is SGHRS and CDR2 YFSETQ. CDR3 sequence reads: CASSLADNERFF. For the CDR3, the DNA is TGCGCCAGCAGCTTGGCAGACAATGAGCGGTTCTTC.

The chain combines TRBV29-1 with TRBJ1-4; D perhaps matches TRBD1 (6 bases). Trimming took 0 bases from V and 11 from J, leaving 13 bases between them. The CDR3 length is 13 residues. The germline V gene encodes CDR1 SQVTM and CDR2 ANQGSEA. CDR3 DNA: TGCAGCGTTGAAGAACAGGGTTGGGAGAAACTGTTTTTT. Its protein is CSVEEQGWEKLFF.

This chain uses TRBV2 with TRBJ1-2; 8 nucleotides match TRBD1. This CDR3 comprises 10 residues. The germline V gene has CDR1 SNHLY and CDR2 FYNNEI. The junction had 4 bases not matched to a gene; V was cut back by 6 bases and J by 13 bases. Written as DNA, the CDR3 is TGTGCCAGCAGCGGAGGACAGGGCACCTTC. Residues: CASSGGQGTF.

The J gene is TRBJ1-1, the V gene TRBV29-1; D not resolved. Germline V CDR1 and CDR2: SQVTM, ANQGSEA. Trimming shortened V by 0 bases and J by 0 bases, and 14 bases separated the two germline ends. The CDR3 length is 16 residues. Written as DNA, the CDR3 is TGCAGCGTTGAAGATCAAAGCAGATTGATGAACACTGAAGCTTTCTTT. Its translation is CSVEDQSRLMNTEAFF.

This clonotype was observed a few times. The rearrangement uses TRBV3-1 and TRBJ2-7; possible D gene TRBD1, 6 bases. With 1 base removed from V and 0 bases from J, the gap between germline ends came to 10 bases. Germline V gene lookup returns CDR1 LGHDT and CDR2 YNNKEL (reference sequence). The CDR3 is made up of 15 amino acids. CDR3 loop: CASSQGTDFSYEQYF. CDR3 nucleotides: TGTGCCAGCAGCCAAGGGACAGACTTCTCCTACGAGCAGTACTTC.

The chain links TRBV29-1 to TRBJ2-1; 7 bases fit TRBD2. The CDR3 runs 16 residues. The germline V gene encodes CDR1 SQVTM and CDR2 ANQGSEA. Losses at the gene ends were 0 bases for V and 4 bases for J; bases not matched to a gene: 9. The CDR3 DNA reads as TGCAGCGTTGAAGATGGGGGGGAAGCGCGATACAATGAGCAGTTCTTC. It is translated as CSVEDGGEARYNEQFF.

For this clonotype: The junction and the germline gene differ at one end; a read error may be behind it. DNA of the CDR3: TGTTCCATCAGTGAGTCCAGGGGGGAGTACGAGCAGTACTTC. Amino acids: CSISESRGEYEQYF. This chain uses TRBV10-3 with TRBJ2-7; a possible D gene is TRBD1 (7 bases). This CDR3 is 14 amino acids long. Germline V CDR1 and CDR2: ENHRY, SYGVKD.

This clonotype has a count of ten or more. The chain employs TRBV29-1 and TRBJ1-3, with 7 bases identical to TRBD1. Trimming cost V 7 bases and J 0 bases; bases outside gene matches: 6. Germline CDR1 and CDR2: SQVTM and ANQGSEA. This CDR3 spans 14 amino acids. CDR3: CSAWDSHSGNTIYF. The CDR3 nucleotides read TGCAGCGCATGGGACAGCCACTCTGGAAACACCATATATTTT.

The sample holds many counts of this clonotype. CDR3 region: CASRRRLGLEYNEQFF. The DNA of the CDR3 is TGTGCCAGCAGACGAAGACTAGGACTAGAGTACAATGAGCAGTTCTTC. J is TRBJ2-1 and V is TRBV12-3 or TRBV12-4; 7 positions match TRBD2. J gave up 4 bases and V 6 bases, and 12 bases lay outside the gene matches. This CDR3 contains 16 residues.

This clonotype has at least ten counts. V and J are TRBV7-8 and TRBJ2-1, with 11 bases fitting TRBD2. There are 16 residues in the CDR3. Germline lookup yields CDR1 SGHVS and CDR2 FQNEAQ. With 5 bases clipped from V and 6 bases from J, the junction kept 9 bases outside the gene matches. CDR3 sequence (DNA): TGTGCCAGCAGCGCGAGACTAGCGGGGAACTCCAATGAGCAGTTCTTC. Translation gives CASSARLAGNSNEQFF.

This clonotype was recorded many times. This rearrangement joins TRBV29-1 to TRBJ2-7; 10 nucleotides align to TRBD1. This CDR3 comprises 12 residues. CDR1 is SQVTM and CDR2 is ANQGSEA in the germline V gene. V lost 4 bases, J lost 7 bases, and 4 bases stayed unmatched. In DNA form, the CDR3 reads TGCAGCGTTGGGGACAGGGGTGGAGAGCAGTACTTC. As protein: CSVGDRGGEQYF.

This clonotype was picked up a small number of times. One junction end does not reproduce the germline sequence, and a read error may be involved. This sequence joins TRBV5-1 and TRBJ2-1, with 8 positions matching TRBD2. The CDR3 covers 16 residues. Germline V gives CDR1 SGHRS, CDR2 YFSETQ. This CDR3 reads CASSSGLAGGQLEKFF. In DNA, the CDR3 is TGCGCCAGCAGCTCCGGCCTCGCGGGAGGACAACTTGAGAAGTTCTTC.

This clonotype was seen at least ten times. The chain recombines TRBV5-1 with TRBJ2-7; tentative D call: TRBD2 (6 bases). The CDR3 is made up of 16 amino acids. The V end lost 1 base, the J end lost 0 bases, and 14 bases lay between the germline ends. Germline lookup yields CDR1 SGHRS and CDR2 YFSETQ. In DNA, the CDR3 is TGCGCCAGCAGCTTGCTGGTCGGGGAGGACTCCTACGAGCAGTACTTC. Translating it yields CASSLLVGEDSYEQYF.

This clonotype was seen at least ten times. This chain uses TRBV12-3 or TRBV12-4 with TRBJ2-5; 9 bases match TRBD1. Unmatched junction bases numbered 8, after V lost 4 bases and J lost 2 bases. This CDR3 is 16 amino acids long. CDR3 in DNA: TGTGCCAGCAGTTCCCCAGCGGACAGGGGACAAGAGACCCAGTACTTC. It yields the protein CASSSPADRGQETQYF.

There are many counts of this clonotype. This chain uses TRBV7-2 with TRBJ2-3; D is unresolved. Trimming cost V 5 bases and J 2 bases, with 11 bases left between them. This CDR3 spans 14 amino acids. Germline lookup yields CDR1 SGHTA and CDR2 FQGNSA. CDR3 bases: TGTGCCAGCAGCATGTTCCGGAACACAGATACGCAGTATTTT. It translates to CASSMFRNTDTQYF.